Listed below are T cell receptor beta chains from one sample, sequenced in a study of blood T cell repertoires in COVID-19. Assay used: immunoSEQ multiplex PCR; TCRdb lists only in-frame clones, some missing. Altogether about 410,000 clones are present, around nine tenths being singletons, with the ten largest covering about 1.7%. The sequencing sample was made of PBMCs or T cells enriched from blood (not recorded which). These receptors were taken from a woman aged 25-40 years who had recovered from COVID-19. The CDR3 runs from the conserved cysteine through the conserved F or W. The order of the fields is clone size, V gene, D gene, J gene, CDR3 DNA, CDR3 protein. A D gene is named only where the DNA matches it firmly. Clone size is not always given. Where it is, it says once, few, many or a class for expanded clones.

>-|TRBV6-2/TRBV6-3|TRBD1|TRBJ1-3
TGTGCCAGCAGTCTCGTACAGGGGGCGACCGGAAACACCATATATTTT
CASSLVQGATGNTIYF
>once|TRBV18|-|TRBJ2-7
TGTGCCAGCTCACCACTAGCGGCCAACTCCTACGAGCAGTACTTC
CASSPLAANSYEQYF
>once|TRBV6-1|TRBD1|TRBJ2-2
TGTGCCAGCAGTGATTACCGACAGGGGACCGGGGAGCTGTTTTTT
CASSDYRQGTGELFF
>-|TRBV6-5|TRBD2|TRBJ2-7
TGTGCCAGCAGGGGCGGGAGAGGCGACGAGCAGTACTTC
CASRGGRGDEQYF
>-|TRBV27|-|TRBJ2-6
TGTGCCAGCAGTTTAGCGATTTCTGGGGCCAACGTCCTGACTTTC
CASSLAISGANVLTF
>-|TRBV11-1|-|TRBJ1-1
TGTGCCAGCAGCTTAGGAGGAGCGCGGAACACTGAAGCTTTCTTT
CASSLGGARNTEAFF
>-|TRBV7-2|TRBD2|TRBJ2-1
TGTGCCAGCAGCGTCGATAGCGGGAGGGAGCAGTTCTTC
CASSVDSGREQFF
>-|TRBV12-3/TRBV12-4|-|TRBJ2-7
TGTGCCAGCAGTTTGGGTAGCGCCTACGAGCAGTACTTC
CASSLGSAYEQYF
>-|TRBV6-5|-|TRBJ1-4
TGTGCCAGCAGTTACAGGGGAGGCCGGAATGAAAAACTGTTTTTT
CASSYRGGRNEKLFF
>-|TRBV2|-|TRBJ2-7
TGTGCCAGCAGAAGGACAGCTACCTACGAGCAGTACTTC
CASRRTATYEQYF
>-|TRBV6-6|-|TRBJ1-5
TGTGCCAGCAGTCCTCACACAGGGCGCCTTAGCAATCAGCCCCAGCATTTT
CASSPHTGRLSNQPQHF
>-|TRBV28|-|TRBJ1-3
TGTGCCAGCAGTCCCTACTCTGGAAACACCATATATTTT
CASSPYSGNTIYF
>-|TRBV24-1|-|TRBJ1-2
TGTGCCACCAGTGAGCCGACATCCTATGGCTACACCTTC
CATSEPTSYGYTF
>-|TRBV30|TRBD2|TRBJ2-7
TGTGCCTGGAGTGCCGGGACTAACAGATACGAGCAGTACTTC
CAWSAGTNRYEQYF
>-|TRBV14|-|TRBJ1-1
TGTGCCAGCAGCGGACAGAACACTGAAGCTTTCTTT
CASSGQNTEAFF
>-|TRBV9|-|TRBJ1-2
TGTGCCAGCAAGTACAGGGAACCCTATGGCTACACCTTC
CASKYREPYGYTF
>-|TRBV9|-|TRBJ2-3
TGTGCCAGCAGCGTAACCAGCGGTACAGATACGCAGTATTTT
CASSVTSGTDTQYF
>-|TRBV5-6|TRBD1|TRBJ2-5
TGTGCCAGCAGCCAGACAGGGGTAGGGGGCCAAGAGACCCAGTACTTC
CASSQTGVGGQETQYF
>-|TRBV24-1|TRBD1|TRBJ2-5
TGTGCCACCAGTGACGGGACAGGGAGGTTAGAAGAGACCCAGTACTTC
CATSDGTGRLEETQYF
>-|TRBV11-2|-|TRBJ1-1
TGTGCCAGCAGCTTAGGTGCCGGGATTGAAGCTTTCTTT
CASSLGAGIEAFF
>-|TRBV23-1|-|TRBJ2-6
TGCGCCAAAAGAGGGCTGATTCCCTCTGGGGCCAACGTCCTGACTTTC
CAKRGLIPSGANVLTF
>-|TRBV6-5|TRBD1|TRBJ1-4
TGTGCCAGCAGGAGGGGACAGTCTGAAAAACTGTTTTTT
CASRRGQSEKLFF
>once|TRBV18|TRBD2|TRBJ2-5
TGTGCCAGCTCACCACGTATCCTAGCGGGAGGCGAGACCCAGTACTTC
CASSPRILAGGETQYF
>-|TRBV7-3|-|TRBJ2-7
TGTGCCAGCAGCTTAACTCCCAACTACGAGCAGTACTTC
CASSLTPNYEQYF
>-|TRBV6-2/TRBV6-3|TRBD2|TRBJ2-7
TGTGCCAGCAGTTACTCGATAAGACTAGCTGGCGAGCAGTACTTC
CASSYSIRLAGEQYF
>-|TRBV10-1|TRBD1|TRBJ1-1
TGCGCCAGCAGTGATGCTACCCGGGACAGGGAACATGCGCGGAACACTGAAGCTTTCTTT
CASSDATRDREHARNTEAFF
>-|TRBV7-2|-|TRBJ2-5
TGTGCCAGCAGCAAATACCGCCAGGAGACCCAGTACTTC
CASSKYRQETQYF